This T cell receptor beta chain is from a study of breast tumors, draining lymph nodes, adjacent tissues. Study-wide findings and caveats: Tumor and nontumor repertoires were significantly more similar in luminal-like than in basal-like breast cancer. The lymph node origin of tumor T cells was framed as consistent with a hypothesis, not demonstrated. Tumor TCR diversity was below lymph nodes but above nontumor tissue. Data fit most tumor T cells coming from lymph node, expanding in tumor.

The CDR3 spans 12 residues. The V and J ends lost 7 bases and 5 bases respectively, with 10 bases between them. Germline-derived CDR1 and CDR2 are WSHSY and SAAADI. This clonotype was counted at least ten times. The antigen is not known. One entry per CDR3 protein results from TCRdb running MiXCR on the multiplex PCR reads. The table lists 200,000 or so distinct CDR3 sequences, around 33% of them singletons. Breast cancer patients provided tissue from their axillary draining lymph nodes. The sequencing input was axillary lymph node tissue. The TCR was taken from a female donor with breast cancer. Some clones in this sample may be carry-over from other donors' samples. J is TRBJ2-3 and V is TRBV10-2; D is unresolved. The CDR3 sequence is CASKDREDTQYF. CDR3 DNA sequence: TGCGCCAGCAAGGACCGCGAAGATACGCAGTATTTT.